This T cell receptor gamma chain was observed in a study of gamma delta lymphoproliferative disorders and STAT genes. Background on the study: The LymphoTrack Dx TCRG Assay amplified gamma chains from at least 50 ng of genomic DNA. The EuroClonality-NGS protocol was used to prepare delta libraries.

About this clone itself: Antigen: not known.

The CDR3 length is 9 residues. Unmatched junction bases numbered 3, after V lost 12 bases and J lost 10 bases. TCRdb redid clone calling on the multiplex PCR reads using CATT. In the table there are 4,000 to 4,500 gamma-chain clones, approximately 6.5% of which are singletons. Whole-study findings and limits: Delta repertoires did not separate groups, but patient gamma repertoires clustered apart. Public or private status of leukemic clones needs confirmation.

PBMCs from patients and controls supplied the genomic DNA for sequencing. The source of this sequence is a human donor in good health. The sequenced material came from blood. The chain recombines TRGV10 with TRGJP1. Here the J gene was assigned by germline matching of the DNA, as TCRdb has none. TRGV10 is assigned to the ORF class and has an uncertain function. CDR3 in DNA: TGTGCTGCTTTTTGGTTCAAGATATTT. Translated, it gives CAAFWFKIF.